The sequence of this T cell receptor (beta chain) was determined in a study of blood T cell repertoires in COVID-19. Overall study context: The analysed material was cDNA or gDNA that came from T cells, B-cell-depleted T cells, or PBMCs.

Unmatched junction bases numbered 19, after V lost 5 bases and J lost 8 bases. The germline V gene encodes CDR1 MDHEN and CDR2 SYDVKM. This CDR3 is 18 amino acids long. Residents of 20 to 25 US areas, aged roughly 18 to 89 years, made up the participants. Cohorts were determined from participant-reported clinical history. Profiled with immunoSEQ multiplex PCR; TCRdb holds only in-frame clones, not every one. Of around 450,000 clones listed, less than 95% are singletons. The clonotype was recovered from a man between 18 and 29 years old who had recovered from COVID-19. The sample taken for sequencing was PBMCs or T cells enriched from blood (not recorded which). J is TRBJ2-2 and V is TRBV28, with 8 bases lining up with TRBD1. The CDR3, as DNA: TGTGCCAGCAGTATCCTCAGACAGGGGACAGATAGGCGGGGGGAGCTGTTTTTT. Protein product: CASSILRQGTDRRGELFF.